The clone carrying this T cell receptor beta chain was observed at least ten times. These data originate in a study of breast tumors, draining lymph nodes, adjacent tissues. Samples came from axillary lymph nodes draining the breast cancer. Each CDR3 protein gets one entry after TCRdb re-called the multiplex PCR reads with MiXCR. The sample lists around 150,000 distinct CDR3 sequences, approximately 32% occurring once. Germline CDR1 SEHNR, CDR2 FQNEAQ (reference sequence). Deletions cut 5 bases from V and 11 bases from J, with 16 bases between. The CDR3 spans 13 residues. This chain links TRBV7-9 with TRBJ1-5; D unclear. The specimen was axillary lymph node tissue. This receptor was identified in a female donor with breast cancer. Some clones in this sample may be carry-over from other donors' samples. This CDR3 is CASSRGLGGSQHF. The CDR3 DNA follows: TGTGCCAGCAGCCGCGGTCTGGGTGGGTCCCAGCATTTT.